This T cell receptor (beta chain) was sequenced in a study of early T cells in non-severe SARS-CoV-2 infection. Study observations and caveats: Matching results from VDJdb favored anti-spike CD8 responses, leaving private and CD4 specificities undetected.

In germline, CDR1 is SGHNT, CDR2 YENEEA. The CDR3 is made up of 14 amino acids. Trimming pared 9 bases from V and 6 bases from J, leaving 15 bases between. TCRdb reprocessed the 5' RACE reads with MiXCR, giving one entry per CDR3 protein. The sample records under 35,000 distinct CDR3 sequences, approximately 6.3% being singletons. In this sample, this clonotype turned up many times. No antigen is known for it. Sequencing was carried out using whole blood. The genes are TRBV11-3 and TRBJ1-6; a weak D match, TRBD1 (5 bases). This TCR was sampled from an adult who was a healthcare worker with PCR-confirmed SARS-CoV-2 infection or an uninfected control (not recorded which). CDR3 amino acids: CARTGLGGNSPLHF. CDR3 DNA sequence: TGTGCCAGAACGGGCCTTGGGGGTAATTCACCCCTCCACTTT. The variable domain in full, with the rest retrieved from reference TRBV11-3 and TRBJ1-6, is EAGVVQSPRYKIIEKKQPVAFWCNPISGHNTLYWYLQNLGQGPELLIRYENEEAVDDSQLPKDRFSAERLKGVDSTLKIQPAELGDSAVYLCARTGLGGNSPLHFGNGTRLTVT.